The clone carrying this T cell receptor (beta chain) was seen ten or more times. Arm-PCR of CDR3 regions and iRepertoire HTBI primers were used to build TCR beta libraries. TCRdb recomputed calls from the multiplex PCR reads with MiXCR, one row per CDR3 protein. In the table there are under 250,000 distinct CDR3 sequences, roughly 19% of which are singletons. The record originates from a study of regulatory T cells in long-lasting Graves disease. Time point noted: newly diagnosed GD, antithyroid drugs for less than 3 months. The TCR library was made from RNA extracted from PBMCs. These sequences were also reported in another study, on T cells in Graves' hyperthyroidism and ophthalmopathy.

The TCR comes from a woman aged 30 to 39 with Graves disease. Sequenced material: peripheral blood mononuclear cells (PBMCs), taken at new diagnosis, from a patient treated with antithyroid drugs.

The CDR3 DNA follows: TGTGCCAGTAGTATAGGTGGGGGCCAGAACACCGGGGAGCTGTTTTTT. This sequence encodes CASSIGGGQNTGELFF. The rearrangement links TRBV19 to TRBJ2-2; weak D call: TRBD1 (6 bases). The CDR3 is made up of 16 amino acids. In germline, CDR1 is LNHDA, CDR2 SQIVND (reference sequence). Trimming removed 1 base from V and 1 base from J, with 10 bases in between. Variable domain in full (rest from reference TRBV19 and TRBJ2-2): DGGITQSPKYLFRKEGQNVTLSCEQNLNHDAMYWYRQDPGQGLRLIYYSQIVNDFQKGDIAEGYSVSREKKESFPLTVTSAQKNPTAFYLCASSIGGGQNTGELFFGEGSRLTVL.